The present T cell receptor (beta chain) was sequenced within a study of type 1 regulatory T cells. Study background: An in vitro protocol generated T-allo10, a Tr1-enriched, alloantigen-specific CD4 T cell product.

The table lists this clonotype with a few counts. Its target is unknown. V lost 0 bases and J lost 6; bases outside the gene matches: 14. The length of the CDR3 is 16 residues. Per germline, CDR1 DFQATT and CDR2 SNEGSKA (reference sequence). Findings and limits, study-wide: Type 1 regulatory T cells had a more restricted TCR repertoire than non-type 1 regulatory T cells.

TCRdb used MiXCR to reprocess the reads, holding one entry per CDR3 protein. The sample has about 42,000 distinct CDR3 sequences; 12% are singletons. The sequenced sample consisted of cultured non-Tr1 T cells, either the whole culture or a sorted T cell fraction (not recorded which). The sequence was collected from a human donor in good health. This chain connects TRBV20-1 to TRBJ2-7, with 7 bases lining up with TRBD2. As DNA, the CDR3 is TGCAGTGCTAGAGACATATCTAGCGGTAGTTTGGGCGAGCAGTACTTC. Amino acid sequence: CSARDISSGSLGEQYF.